The text below deals with one T cell receptor (beta chain). Trimming shortened V by 2 bases and J by 4 bases, and 9 bases separated the two germline ends. Germline V gene data show CDR1 as SGHRS and CDR2 as YFSETQ. This CDR3 region has 13 residues. This entry is derived from a study of blood T cell repertoires in COVID-19. Study-wide context: Acute and convalescent COVID-19 specimens originated in the United States, Italy and Spain.

Profiling relied on immunoSEQ multiplex PCR, and the TCRdb table lists in-frame clones only, not all of them. The table lists about 130,000 clones, about 85% of them singletons. Sequencing used peripheral blood. This clonotype was sampled from an elderly man with active or convalescent COVID-19. This chain joins TRBV5-1 and TRBJ1-2; perhaps TRBD1 as D (5 bases). CDR3 sequence: CASSLQESYGYTF. The CDR3 DNA is TGCGCCAGCAGCTTACAGGAGTCCTATGGCTACACCTTC.